This TCR beta chain was found in a study of T cell responses to AZD1222 COVID-19 vaccine. Germline V CDR1 and CDR2: LGHDT, YNNKEL (reference sequence). CDR3 length: 13 amino acids. V was pared by 10 bases and J by 2 bases, with 14 bases between. Data came from immunoSEQ multiplex PCR; TCRdb stores just in-frame clones and leaves some out. The sample contains roughly 130,000 clones, approximately 85% of which appear only once. The chain has TRBV3-1 (or the pseudogene TRBV3-2) and TRBJ2-5; D call uncertain. The TCR comes from an adult in good health. Sequenced material: peripheral blood, taken on day 0 of AZD1222 vaccination. The CDR3 region is CATLGWGQETQYF. As DNA, the CDR3 is TGTGCCACCCTCGGGTGGGGACAAGAGACCCAGTACTTC.